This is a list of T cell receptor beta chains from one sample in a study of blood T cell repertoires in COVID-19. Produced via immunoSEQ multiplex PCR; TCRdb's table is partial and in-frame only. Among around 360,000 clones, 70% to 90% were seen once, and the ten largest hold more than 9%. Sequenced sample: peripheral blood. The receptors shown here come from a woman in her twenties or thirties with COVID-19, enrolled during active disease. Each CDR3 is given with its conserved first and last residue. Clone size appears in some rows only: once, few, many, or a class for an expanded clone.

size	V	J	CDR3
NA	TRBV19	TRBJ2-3	CASSMGTRSTDTQYF
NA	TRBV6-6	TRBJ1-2	CASTQGARYGYTF
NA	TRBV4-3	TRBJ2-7	CASSQGASYEQYF
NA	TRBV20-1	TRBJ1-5	CSASSFGTQLNQPQHF
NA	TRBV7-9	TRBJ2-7	CASSLTYEQYF
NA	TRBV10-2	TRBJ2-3	CASSESAGGQRVDTQYF
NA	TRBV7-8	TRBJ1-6	CASARDRDNSPLHF
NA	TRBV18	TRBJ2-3	CASSRLAASTDTQYF
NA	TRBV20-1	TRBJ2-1	CSASPDWFSYNEQFF
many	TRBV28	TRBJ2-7	CASSPQGAGAYEQYF
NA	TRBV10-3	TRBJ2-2	CAISEWAPNTGELFF
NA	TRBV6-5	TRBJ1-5	CASSSGQGQPQHF
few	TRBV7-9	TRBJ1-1	CASSSDRALNTEAFF
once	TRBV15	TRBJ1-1	CATSRDLAGGRAFF
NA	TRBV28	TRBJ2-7	CASSLWGAGRGEQYF
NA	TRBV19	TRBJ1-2	CASSWGSDGYTF
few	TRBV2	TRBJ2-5	CASSRIYQETQYF
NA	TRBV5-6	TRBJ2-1	CASSLGLAPEQFF
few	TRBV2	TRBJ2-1	CASDRSSYNEQFF
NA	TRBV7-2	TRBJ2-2	CASSLDSRGVTGELFF
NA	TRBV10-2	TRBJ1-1	CASSARGQGAEAFF
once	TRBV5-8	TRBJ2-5	CASSTGLAVNQETQYF
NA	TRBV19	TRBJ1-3	CASSKSGSSSGNTIYF
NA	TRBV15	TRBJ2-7	CATSRVLAGHEQYF
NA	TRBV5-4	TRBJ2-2	CASSQGLTNTGELFF
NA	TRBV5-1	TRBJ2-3	CASSSGTSGSTDTQYF
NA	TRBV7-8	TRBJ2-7	CASSQNSGAPSYEQYF
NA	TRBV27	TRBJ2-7	CASSFDRGYEQYF
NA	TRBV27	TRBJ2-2	CASSTPSGGVRAGELFF
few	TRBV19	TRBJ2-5	CASSIPGEETQYF
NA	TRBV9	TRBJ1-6	CASSVETGYNSPLHF
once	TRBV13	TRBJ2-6	CASSFLSMEGASGANVLTF
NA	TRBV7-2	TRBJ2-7	CASSFRTSGGLRYEQYF
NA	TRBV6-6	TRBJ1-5	CASSYSTGMDQPQHF
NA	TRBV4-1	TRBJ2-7	CASSPPDRFAYEQYF
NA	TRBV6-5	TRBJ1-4	CASSYGGYTELFF
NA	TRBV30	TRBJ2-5	CAWSVRAGRGAQYF
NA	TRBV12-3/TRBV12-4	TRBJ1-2	CASRPGGVGGYTF
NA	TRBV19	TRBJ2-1	CASRVAGKNEQFF
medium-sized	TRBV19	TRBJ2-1	CASSIGPSGNQFF
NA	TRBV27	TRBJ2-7	CASRRLQGAGTYEQYF
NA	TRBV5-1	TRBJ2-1	CASRWTSGSYNEQFF
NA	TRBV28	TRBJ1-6	CASSLSPTGGYNSPLHF
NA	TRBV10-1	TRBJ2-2	CASSSGLSNTGELFF
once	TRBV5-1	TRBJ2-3	CASRDPSGSTDTQYF
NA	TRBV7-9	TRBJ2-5	CASSLGTGRETQYF
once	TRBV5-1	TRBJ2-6	CASSQGQGATGANVLTF
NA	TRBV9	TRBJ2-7	CASSVDLETSYEQYF
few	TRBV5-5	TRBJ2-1	CASSSSTGTVYNEQFF
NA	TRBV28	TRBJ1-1	CASSGGQFNTEAFF
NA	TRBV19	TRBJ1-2	CASSIAGEHGYTF
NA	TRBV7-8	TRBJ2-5	CASSLVVAGENQETQYF
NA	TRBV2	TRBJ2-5	CASRLTGGEETQYF
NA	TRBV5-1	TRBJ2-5	CASSSRTGGGETQYF
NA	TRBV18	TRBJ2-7	CASSPQVRGPLSSYEQYF